The 14 T cell receptor beta chains below were found in one sample sequenced in a study of CD8 T cells in Susac syndrome. Reverse transcription of roughly 0.5 to 1 ug RNA used random hexamers. Each CDR3 protein is one row after TCRdb ran MiXCR on the immunoSEQ multiplex PCR reads. Seen here are almost 450,000 distinct CDR3 sequences, more than 70% observed once, and the top ten hold 0.09% to 0.15%. Source material: CD8+ T cells from PBMCs. These TCRs come from a human donor with multiple sclerosis.

The chain couples TRBV23-1 to TRBJ1-4; TRBD1 aligns across 7 bases. TRBV23-1 is an ORF; its function is uncertain. The CDR3 runs 15 residues. V gave up 0 bases and J gave up 8 bases; unmatched junction bases: 6. This CDR3 reads CASSQSRQGREKLFF. DNA of the CDR3: TGCGCCAGCAGTCAATCTCGACAGGGTCGCGAAAAACTGTTTTTT.

This chain links TRBV28 with TRBJ2-1, with TRBD2 matching 12 bases. The CDR3 is 15 residues long. The V and J ends lost 3 bases and 8 bases, in that order; junction bases with no gene match: 5. The V gene's germline CDR1 is MDHEN and CDR2 SYDVKM. The CDR3 bases are TGTGCCAGCAGTTTGACTAGCGGGAGTGTGTATGAGCAGTTCTTC. The encoded protein is CASSLTSGSVYEQFF.

The CDR3 DNA reads TGTGCCAGCAGCGTAGCCCTGAGTGACCCCAGGGCGAACACCGGGGAGCTGTTTTTT. This encodes CASSVALSDPRANTGELFF. The V and J genes are TRBV9 and TRBJ2-2, with TRBD1 as a possible D gene (5 bases). V shed 0 bases and J shed 0 bases, with 18 bases lying between them. The length of the CDR3 is 19 residues. The germline CDR1 and CDR2 sequences are SGDLS and YYNGEE.

This chain connects TRBV13 to TRBJ2-7; TRBD1 matches 7 bases. CDR1 is PRHDT, CDR2 FYEKMQ, per germline (reference sequence). With V trimmed by 5 bases and J by 3 bases, 10 bases remained unmatched. The CDR3 totals 15 residues. The CDR3 DNA follows: TGTGCCAGCAGCACTTCGGACAGGATCCACTACGAGCAGTACTTC. Protein sequence: CASSTSDRIHYEQYF.

This clonotype has more than one count but fewer than ten. This rearrangement joins TRBV6-1 to TRBJ2-5; D might be TRBD1 (6 bases). V was shortened by 7 bases and J by 1 base, with 16 bases between the two germline ends. Germline CDR1 is MNHNS and CDR2 is SASEGT. The CDR3 length is 15 residues. This CDR3 reads CASIPWMGAQETQYF. CDR3 DNA: TGTGCCAGCATCCCCTGGATGGGGGCCCAAGAGACCCAGTACTTC.

The chain employs TRBV21-1 and TRBJ2-7; the table's D call TRBD1 went unverified against the DNA. TRBV21-1 constitutes a pseudogene. The CDR3 is 17 amino acids. The CDR3 protein is CASSKVVNWQGFYEQYF. The DNA for the CDR3 is TGTGCCAGCAGCAAAGTGGTAAATTGGCAGGGATTCTACGAGCAGTACTTC.

The genes are TRBV11-2 and TRBJ2-2; D is ambiguous. This CDR3 is built from 16 residues. Germline loops: CDR1 SGHAT, CDR2 FQNNGV. V was pared by 4 bases and J by 2 bases, with 14 bases between. CDR3 DNA sequence: TGTGCCAGCAGCTCGGTTGGCGGCGTAAACACCGGGGAGCTGTTTTTT. Translated, it gives CASSSVGGVNTGELFF.

V and J are TRBV19 and TRBJ1-1; D is undetermined. Germline assignment: CDR1 LNHDA and CDR2 SQIVND (reference sequence). The CDR3 totals 17 residues. V shed 3 bases and J shed 9 bases, with 26 bases lying between them. The chain's CDR3 is CASSIPKDQDNIFQAFF. The CDR3 coding sequence is TGTGCCAGTAGTATCCCCAAGGACCAAGATAACATTTTTCAAGCTTTCTTT.

This rearrangement joins TRBV19 to TRBJ2-7; 9 bases map to TRBD2. With 9 bases clipped from V and 4 bases from J, the junction kept 7 bases outside the gene matches. This CDR3 has 13 residues. Germline V gives CDR1 LNHDA, CDR2 SQIVND (reference sequence). Here the CDR3 DNA reads TGTGCCAGCGGAGCGGGAGGACGGTACGAGCAGTACTTC. Amino acids: CASGAGGRYEQYF. Full variable domain (outside the CDR3, taken from reference TRBV19 and TRBJ2-7): DGGITQSPKYLFRKEGQNVTLSCEQNLNHDAMYWYRQDPGQGLRLIYYSQIVNDFQKGDIAEGYSVSREKKESFPLTVTSAQKNPTAFYLCASGAGGRYEQYFGPGTRLTVT.

The genes are TRBV4-1 and TRBJ1-5, with 7 bases lining up with TRBD1. The CDR3 consists of 15 residues. Germline CDR1 reads MGHRA; CDR2 reads YSYEKL. V lost 0 bases and J lost 6; bases outside the gene matches: 5. The CDR3 DNA follows: TGCGCCAGCAGCCAAGATACAGGGGCGAGTCAGCCCCAGCATTTT. Residues: CASSQDTGASQPQHF.

The DNA of the CDR3 is TGCAGTGCTAGGTCTCCGACAGCAGGGGCCAACGTCCTGACTTTC. Translation gives CSARSPTAGANVLTF. The J gene is TRBJ2-6, the V gene TRBV20-1, with D possibly being TRBD1 (5 bases). Germline CDR1 reads DFQATT; CDR2 reads SNEGSKA (reference sequence). The V and J ends lost 3 bases and 4 bases respectively, with 13 bases between them. CDR3 length: 15 amino acids.

The chain carries TRBV7-6 and TRBJ1-4; D is possibly TRBD1 (5 bases). V was cut by 3 bases and J by 4 bases, with 9 bases left in between. The CDR3 runs 14 residues. Germline V gene sequence: CDR1 SGHVS, CDR2 FNYEAQ. This CDR3 is CASSFAGNNEKLFF. The CDR3 DNA reads as TGTGCCAGCAGCTTCGCAGGGAATAATGAAAAACTGTTTTTT. Filled out from reference TRBV7-6 and TRBJ1-4, the complete variable domain reads GAGVSQSPRYKVTKRGQDVALRCDPISGHVSLYWYRQALGQGPEFLTYFNYEAQQDKSGLPNDRFSAERPEGSISTLTIQRTEQRDSAMYRCASSFAGNNEKLFFGSGTQLSVL.

This chain links TRBV5-1 with TRBJ2-1, with TRBD1 matching 8 bases. The length of the CDR3 is 16 residues. In germline, CDR1 is SGHRS, CDR2 YFSETQ. Trimming cost V 4 bases and J 2 bases; bases outside gene matches: 8. For the CDR3, the DNA is TGCGCCAGCAGCGGGGAACCGGGACAGGCCTACAATGAGCAGTTCTTC. The encoded protein is CASSGEPGQAYNEQFF.

The chain carries TRBV5-1 and TRBJ2-7, with a tentative D call TRBD1 (5 bases). The V gene lost 0 bases and the J gene lost 0 bases, with 16 bases spanning the gap. Germline V CDR1 and CDR2: SGHRS, YFSETQ. This CDR3 spans 17 amino acids. CDR3 sequence reads: CASSLDLSGPISYEQYF. CDR3 coding DNA: TGCGCCAGCAGCTTGGATCTGTCAGGGCCGATCTCCTACGAGCAGTACTTC.